This passage covers 3 T cell receptor beta chains from one sample sequenced in a study of radiotherapy plus CTLA-4 blockade in lung cancer (dated by TCRdb to the late 2010s). The library was made by the immunoSEQ multiplex PCR assay. Not all clones reach the TCRdb copy of this immuneACCESS table, which keeps in-frame sequences only. Checked studies attribute under half of the gap to unresolved V genes and leave the rest unexplained. This sample gives about 19,000 clones in total; roughly 82% of them show up just once. The ten top clones hold 20% to 25% of the sample. The source was peripheral blood, collected from a patient treated with radiotherapy plus ipilimumab. The receptors originated from a human donor with non-small cell lung cancer whose response to radiotherapy plus ipilimumab could not be evaluated.

This clone was seen only a few times. The CDR3 sequence is CASSYSWGDQPQHF. CDR3 in DNA: TGTGCCAGCAGTTACTCGTGGGGGGATCAGCCCCAGCATTTT. V is TRBV6-5 and J is TRBJ1-5, with D maybe TRBD1 (5 bases). Trimming stripped 0 bases from V and 5 bases from J, with 8 bases between. Germline values: CDR1 MNHEY, CDR2 SVGAGI. This CDR3 is built from 14 residues.

V usage is TRBV7-9 and J usage is TRBJ1-5; 11 positions match TRBD1. Germline assignment: CDR1 SEHNR and CDR2 FQNEAQ (reference sequence). The V gene end was trimmed by 1 base and the J gene end by 2 bases; junction bases not matched to a gene: 4. This CDR3 has 17 amino acids. CDR3 coding DNA: TGTGCCAGCAGCTTAGGGACAGGGGGCGCGGGCAATCAGCCCCAGCATTTT. Residues: CASSLGTGGAGNQPQHF.

Here the CDR3 DNA reads TGCGCCAGCAGCCCTAGTCCCGTCGGGACTTACGAGCAGTACTTC. Translating gives CASSPSPVGTYEQYF. V is TRBV4-1 and J is TRBJ2-7; TRBD2 is a possible D gene (6 bases). The germline gives CDR1 MGHRA, CDR2 YSYEKL. The V end was cut by 4 bases, the J end by 4 bases, with 17 bases between. There are 15 residues in the CDR3.